These 8 T cell receptor beta chains were all obtained from the same sample, sequenced in a study of T cell responses to AZD1222 COVID-19 vaccine. The data were produced by immunoSEQ multiplex PCR, yet TCRdb's version contains in-frame clones alone and is incomplete. The sample comprises about 160,000 clones, 85% to 90% of which are singletons, and 4% to 5.5% rests with the top ten. Specimen: peripheral blood, collected 28 days after the second AZD1222 dose. All receptors come from an adult who received the AZD1222 COVID-19 vaccine.

The CDR3 DNA reads as TGTGCCAGCTCACCAATGGCCGGGGCCCACGAGCAGTACTTC. Translating gives CASSPMAGAHEQYF. The chain uses TRBV18 and TRBJ2-7, with D perhaps matching TRBD1 or TRBD2 (5 bases each). CDR1 KGHSH and CDR2 LQKENI come from the germline V gene. The ends were cut back, 2 bases at V and 5 bases at J, with 13 bases in the middle. The length of the CDR3 is 14 residues.

This clone was seen just once. The chain combines TRBV19 with TRBJ1-5; 7 nucleotides match TRBD1. The junction had 2 bases not matched to a gene; V was cut back by 1 base and J by 2 bases. Germline V gene data show CDR1 as LNHDA and CDR2 as SQIVND (reference sequence). The CDR3 extends over 15 amino acids. CDR3 sequence reads: CASSIGRGGNQPQHF. CDR3 DNA: TGTGCCAGTAGTATAGGCAGGGGGGGCAATCAGCCCCAGCATTTT.

In DNA, the CDR3 is TGTGCCAGCAGCTTAGGGGCCCCAGGTGGAGGGGACACCATATATTTT. This sequence encodes CASSLGAPGGGDTIYF. The chain employs TRBV7-6 and TRBJ1-3; TRBD1 might be the D (5 bases). Germline CDR1 reads SGHVS; CDR2 reads FNYEAQ. V was shortened by 1 base and J by 8 bases, with 18 bases between the two germline ends. The CDR3 extends over 16 amino acids.

The V call is TRBV3-1 (or the pseudogene TRBV3-2), the J call TRBJ2-7, with D unclear. V was clipped by 7 bases and J by 3 bases, with 13 bases between them. Germline lookup yields CDR1 LGHDT and CDR2 YNNKEL (reference sequence). CDR3 size: 13 residues. The CDR3: CASIPPSSYEQYF. In nucleotides, the CDR3 is TGTGCCAGCATCCCACCCTCGAGCTACGAGCAGTACTTC.

V and J are TRBV6-6 and TRBJ1-2, with D unclear. Germline CDR1 reads MNHNY; CDR2 reads SVGAGI (reference sequence). The V gene lost 10 bases and the J gene lost 1 base, with 13 bases spanning the gap. The CDR3 extends over 13 amino acids. The CDR3 loop reads CAILEGGNYGYTF. The CDR3 nucleotides are TGTGCCATCTTGGAGGGAGGTAACTATGGCTACACCTTC.

The chain carries TRBV19 and TRBJ1-1; D unclear. The ends were cut back, 1 base at V and 5 bases at J, with 11 bases in the middle. Looked up from germline, CDR1 is LNHDA and CDR2 is SQIVND (reference sequence). The CDR3 is made up of 14 amino acids. The CDR3 sequence is CASSIGPIKTEAFF. The CDR3 nucleotides read TGTGCCAGTAGTATAGGACCTATTAAGACTGAAGCTTTCTTT.

This sequence joins TRBV5-6 and TRBJ2-7, with no clear D. V lost 0 bases, J lost 2 bases, and 6 bases lay in between. Germline CDR1 reads SGHDT; CDR2 reads YYEEEE. The CDR3 runs to 13 residues. The CDR3 bases are TGTGCCAGCAGCTTGGCCTCTACCTACGAGCAGTACTTC. Translation: CASSLASTYEQYF.

V gene TRBV3-1 (or the pseudogene TRBV3-2) combines with J gene TRBJ1-1, with a weak D call TRBD1 (6 bases). The CDR3 contains 15 residues. Per germline, CDR1 LGHDT and CDR2 YNNKEL (reference sequence). V lost 6 bases to trimming and J lost 7 bases, with 21 bases between them. CDR3 loop: CASRGTIQGMGEAFF. As DNA, the CDR3 is TGTGCCAGCAGGGGAACAATCCAGGGGATGGGTGAAGCTTTCTTT.